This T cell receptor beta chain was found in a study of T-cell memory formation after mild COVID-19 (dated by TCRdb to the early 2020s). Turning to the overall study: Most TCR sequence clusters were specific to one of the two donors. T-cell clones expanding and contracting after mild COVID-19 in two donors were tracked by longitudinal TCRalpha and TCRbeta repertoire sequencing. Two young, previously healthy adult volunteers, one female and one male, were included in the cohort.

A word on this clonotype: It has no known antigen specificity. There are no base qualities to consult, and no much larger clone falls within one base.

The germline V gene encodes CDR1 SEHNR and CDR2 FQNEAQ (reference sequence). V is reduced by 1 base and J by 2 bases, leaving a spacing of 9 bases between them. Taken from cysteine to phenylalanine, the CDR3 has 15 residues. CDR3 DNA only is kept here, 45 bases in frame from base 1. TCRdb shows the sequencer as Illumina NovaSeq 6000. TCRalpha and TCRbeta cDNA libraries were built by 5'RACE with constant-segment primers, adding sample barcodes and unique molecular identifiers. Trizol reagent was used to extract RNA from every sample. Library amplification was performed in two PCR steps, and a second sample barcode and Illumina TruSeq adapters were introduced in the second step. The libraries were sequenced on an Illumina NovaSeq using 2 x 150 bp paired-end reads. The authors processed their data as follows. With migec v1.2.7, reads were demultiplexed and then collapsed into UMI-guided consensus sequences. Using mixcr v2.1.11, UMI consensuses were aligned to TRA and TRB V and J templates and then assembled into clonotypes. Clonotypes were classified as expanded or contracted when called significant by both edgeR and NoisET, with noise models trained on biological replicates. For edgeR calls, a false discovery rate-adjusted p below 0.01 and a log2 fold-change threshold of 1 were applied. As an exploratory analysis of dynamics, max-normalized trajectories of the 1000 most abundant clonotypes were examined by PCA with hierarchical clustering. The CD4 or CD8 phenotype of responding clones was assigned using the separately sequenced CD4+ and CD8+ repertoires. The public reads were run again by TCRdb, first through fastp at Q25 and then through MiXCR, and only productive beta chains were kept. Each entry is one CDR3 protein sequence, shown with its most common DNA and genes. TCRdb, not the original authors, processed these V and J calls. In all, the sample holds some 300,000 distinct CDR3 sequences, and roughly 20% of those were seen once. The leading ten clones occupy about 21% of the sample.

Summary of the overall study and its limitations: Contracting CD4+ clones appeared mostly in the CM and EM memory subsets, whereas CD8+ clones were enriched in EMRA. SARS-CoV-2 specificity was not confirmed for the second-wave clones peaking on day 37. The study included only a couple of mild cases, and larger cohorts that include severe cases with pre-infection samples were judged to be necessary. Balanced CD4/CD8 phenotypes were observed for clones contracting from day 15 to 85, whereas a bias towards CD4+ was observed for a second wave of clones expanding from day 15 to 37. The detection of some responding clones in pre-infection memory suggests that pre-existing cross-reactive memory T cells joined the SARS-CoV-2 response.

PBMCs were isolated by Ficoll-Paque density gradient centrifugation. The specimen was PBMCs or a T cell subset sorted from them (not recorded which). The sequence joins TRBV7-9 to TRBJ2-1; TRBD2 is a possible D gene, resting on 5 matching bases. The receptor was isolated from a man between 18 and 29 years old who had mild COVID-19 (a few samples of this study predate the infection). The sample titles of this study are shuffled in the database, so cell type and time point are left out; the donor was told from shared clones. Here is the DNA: TGTGCCAGCAGCTTAGTTTCCGGGGCCTACAATGAGCAGTTCTTC. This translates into CASSLVSGAYNEQFF.